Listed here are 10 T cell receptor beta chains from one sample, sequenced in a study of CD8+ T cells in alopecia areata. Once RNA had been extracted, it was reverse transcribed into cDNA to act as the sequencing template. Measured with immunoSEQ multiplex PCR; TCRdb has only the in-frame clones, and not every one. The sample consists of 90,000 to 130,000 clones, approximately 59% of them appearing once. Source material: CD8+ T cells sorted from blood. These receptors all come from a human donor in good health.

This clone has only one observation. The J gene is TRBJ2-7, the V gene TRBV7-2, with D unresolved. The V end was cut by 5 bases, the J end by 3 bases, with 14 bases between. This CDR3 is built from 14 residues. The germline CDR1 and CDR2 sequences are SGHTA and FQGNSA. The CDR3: CASSLAKEHYEQYF. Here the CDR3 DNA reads TGTGCCAGCAGCCTCGCCAAGGAACACTACGAGCAGTACTTC. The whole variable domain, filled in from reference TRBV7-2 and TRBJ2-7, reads GAGVSQSPSNKVTEKGKDVELRCDPISGHTALYWYRQSLGQGLEFLIYFQGNSAPDKSGLPSDRFSAERTGGSVSTLTIQRTQQEDSAVYLCASSLAKEHYEQYFGPGTRLTVT.

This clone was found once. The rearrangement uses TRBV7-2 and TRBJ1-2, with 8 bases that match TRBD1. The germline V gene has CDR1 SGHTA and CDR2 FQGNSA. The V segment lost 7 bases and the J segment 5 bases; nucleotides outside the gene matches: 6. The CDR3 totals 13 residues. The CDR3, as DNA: TGTGCCAGCACCAGTGGGACAGGTTATGGCTACACCTTC. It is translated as CASTSGTGYGYTF.

CDR3 nucleotides: TGTGCCAGCAGGTCCCTAGACTACAATGAGCAGTTCTTC. Amino acids: CASRSLDYNEQFF. V and J are TRBV6-5 and TRBJ2-1; no definite D call. Germline assignment: CDR1 MNHEY and CDR2 SVGAGI. Trimming cost V 6 bases and J 3 bases, with 9 bases left between them. The CDR3 length is 13 residues.

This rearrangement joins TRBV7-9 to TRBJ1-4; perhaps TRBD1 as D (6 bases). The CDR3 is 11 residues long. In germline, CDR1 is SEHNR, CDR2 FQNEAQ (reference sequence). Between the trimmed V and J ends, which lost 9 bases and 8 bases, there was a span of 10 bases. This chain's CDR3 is CASKQGEKLFF. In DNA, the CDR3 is TGTGCCAGTAAACAGGGAGAAAAACTGTTTTTT. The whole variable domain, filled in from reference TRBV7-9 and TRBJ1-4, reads DTGVSQNPRHKITKRGQNVTFRCDPISEHNRLYWYRQTLGQGPEFLTYFQNEAQLEKSRLLSDRFSAERPKGSFSTLEIQRTEQGDSAMYLCASKQGEKLFFGSGTQLSVL.

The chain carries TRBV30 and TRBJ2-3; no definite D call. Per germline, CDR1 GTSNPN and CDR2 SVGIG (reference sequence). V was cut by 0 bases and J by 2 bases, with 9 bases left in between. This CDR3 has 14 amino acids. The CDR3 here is CAWSVDGYTDTQYF. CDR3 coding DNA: TGTGCCTGGAGTGTAGACGGATACACAGATACGCAGTATTTT. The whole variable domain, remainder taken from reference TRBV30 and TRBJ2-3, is SQTIHQWPATLVQPVGSPLSLECTVEGTSNPNLYWYRQAAGRGLQLLFYSVGIGQISSEVPQNLSASRPQDRQFILSSKKLLLSDSGFYLCAWSVDGYTDTQYFGPGTRLTVL.

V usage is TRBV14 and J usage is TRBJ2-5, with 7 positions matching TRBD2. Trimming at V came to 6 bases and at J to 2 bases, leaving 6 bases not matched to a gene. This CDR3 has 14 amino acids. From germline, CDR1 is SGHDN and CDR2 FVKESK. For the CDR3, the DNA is TGTGCCAGCAGTCTCCTCGGGGGGCAAGAGACCCAGTACTTC. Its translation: CASSLLGGQETQYF. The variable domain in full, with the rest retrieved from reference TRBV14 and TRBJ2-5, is EAGVTQFPSHSVIEKGQTVTLRCDPISGHDNLYWYRRVMGKEIKFLLHFVKESKQDESGMPNNRFLAERTGGTYSTLKVQPAELEDSGVYFCASSLLGGQETQYFGPGTRLLVL.

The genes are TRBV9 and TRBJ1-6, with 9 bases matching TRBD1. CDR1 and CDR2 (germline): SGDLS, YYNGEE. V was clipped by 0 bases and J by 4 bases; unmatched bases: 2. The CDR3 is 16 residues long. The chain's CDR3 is CASSVGGTGYNSPLHF. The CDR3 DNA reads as TGTGCCAGCAGCGTAGGAGGGACAGGGTATAATTCACCCCTCCACTTT.

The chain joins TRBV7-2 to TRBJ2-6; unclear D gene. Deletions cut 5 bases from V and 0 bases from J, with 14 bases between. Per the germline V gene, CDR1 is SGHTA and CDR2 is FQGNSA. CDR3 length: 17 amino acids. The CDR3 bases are TGTGCCAGCAGCAAGGGTGGATCCGACTCTGGGGCCAACGTCCTGACTTTC. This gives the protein CASSKGGSDSGANVLTF. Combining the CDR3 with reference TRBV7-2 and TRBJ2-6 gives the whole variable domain GAGVSQSPSNKVTEKGKDVELRCDPISGHTALYWYRQSLGQGLEFLIYFQGNSAPDKSGLPSDRFSAERTGGSVSTLTIQRTQQEDSAVYLCASSKGGSDSGANVLTFGAGSRLTVL.

The chain's CDR3 is CAWSLGAGGTEAFF. The CDR3 DNA reads as TGTGCCTGGAGCTTGGGGGCCGGAGGGACTGAAGCTTTCTTT. The J gene is TRBJ1-1, the V gene TRBV30; a weak D match, TRBD1 (6 bases). V gave up 3 bases and J gave up 5 bases, with 16 bases separating them. This CDR3 comprises 14 residues. Germline V gives CDR1 GTSNPN, CDR2 SVGIG (reference sequence).

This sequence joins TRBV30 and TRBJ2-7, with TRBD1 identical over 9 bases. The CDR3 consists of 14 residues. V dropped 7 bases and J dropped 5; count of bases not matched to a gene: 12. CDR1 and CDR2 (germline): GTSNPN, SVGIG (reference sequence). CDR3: CAFHTGTGINEQYF. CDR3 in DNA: TGTGCCTTCCATACCGGGACAGGGATCAACGAGCAGTACTTC.